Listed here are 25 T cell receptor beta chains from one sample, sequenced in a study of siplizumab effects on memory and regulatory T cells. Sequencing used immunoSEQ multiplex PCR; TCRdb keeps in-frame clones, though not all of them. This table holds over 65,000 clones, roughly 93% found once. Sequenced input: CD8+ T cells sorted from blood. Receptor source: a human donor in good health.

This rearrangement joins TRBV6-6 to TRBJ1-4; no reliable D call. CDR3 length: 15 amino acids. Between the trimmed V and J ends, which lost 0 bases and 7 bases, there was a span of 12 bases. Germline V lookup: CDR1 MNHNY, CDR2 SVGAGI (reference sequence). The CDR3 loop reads CASSYSGGLPEKLFF. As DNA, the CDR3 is TGTGCCAGCAGTTACTCAGGAGGGCTTCCTGAAAAACTGTTTTTT.

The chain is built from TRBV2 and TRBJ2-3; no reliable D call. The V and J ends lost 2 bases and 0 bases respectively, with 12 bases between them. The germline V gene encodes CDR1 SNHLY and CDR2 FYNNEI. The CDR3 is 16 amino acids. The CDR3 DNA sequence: TGTGCCAGCAGTGAATTTCGAGCGACAAGCACAGATACGCAGTATTTT. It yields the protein CASSEFRATSTDTQYF.

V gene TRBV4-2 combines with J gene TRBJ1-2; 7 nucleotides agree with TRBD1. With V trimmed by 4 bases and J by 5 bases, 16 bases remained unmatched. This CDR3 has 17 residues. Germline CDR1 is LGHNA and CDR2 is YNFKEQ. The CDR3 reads CASSLATGWFIGYGYTF. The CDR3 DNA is TGTGCCAGCAGCCTCGCGACAGGGTGGTTTATTGGATATGGCTACACCTTC.

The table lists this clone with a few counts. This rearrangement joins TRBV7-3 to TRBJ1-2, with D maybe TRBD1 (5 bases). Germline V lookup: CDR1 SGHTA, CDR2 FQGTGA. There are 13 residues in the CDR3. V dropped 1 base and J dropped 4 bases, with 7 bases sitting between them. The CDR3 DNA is TGTGCCAGCAGCTTAATTGGGGCCTATGGCTACACCTTC. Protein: CASSLIGAYGYTF. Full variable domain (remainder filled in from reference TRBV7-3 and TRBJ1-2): GAGVSQTPSNKVTEKGKYVELRCDPISGHTALYWYRQSLGQGPEFLIYFQGTGAADDSGLPNDRFFAVRPEGSVSTLKIQRTERGDSAVYLCASSLIGAYGYTFGSGTRLTVV.

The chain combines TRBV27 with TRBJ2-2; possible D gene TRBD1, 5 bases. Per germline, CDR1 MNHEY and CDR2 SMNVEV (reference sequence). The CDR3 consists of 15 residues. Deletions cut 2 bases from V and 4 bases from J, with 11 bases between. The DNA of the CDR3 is TGTGCCAGCAGTTTAGTGGGGCCCCCCACCGGGGAGCTGTTTTTT. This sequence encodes CASSLVGPPTGELFF.

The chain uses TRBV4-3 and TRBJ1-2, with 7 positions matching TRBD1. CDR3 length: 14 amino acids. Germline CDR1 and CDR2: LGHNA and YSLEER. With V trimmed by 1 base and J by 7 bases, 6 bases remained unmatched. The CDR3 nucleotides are TGCGCCAGCAGCCAAGGTGGGACAGCGGCTGGCTACACCTTC. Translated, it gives CASSQGGTAAGYTF.

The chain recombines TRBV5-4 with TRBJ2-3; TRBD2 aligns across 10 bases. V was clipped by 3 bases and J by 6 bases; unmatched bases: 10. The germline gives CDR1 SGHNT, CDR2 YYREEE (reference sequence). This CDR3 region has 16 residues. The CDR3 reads CASSSSERGGQDTQYF. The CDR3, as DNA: TGTGCCAGCAGCTCCTCTGAGCGGGGGGGCCAGGATACGCAGTATTTT.

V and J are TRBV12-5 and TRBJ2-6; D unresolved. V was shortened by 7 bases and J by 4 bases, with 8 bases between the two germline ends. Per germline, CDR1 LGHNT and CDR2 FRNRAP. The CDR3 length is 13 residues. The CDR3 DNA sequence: TGTGCTAGTGCCTCAACAGGGGCCAACGTCCTGACTTTC. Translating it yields CASASTGANVLTF.

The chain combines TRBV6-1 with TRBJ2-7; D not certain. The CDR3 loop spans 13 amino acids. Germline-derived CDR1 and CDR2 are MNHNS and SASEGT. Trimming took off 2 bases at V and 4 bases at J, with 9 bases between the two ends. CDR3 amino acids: CASSESVRYEQYF. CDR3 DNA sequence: TGTGCCAGCAGTGAAAGCGTCCGGTACGAGCAGTACTTC.

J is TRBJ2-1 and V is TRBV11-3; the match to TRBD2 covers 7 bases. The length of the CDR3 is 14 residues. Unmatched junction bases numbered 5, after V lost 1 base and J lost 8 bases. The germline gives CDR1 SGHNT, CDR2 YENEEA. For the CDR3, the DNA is TGTGCCAGCAGCTTAGGCGGGGGAGGGGATGAGCAGTTCTTC. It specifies CASSLGGGGDEQFF. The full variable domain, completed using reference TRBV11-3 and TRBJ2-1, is EAGVVQSPRYKIIEKKQPVAFWCNPISGHNTLYWYLQNLGQGPELLIRYENEEAVDDSQLPKDRFSAERLKGVDSTLKIQPAELGDSAVYLCASSLGGGGDEQFFGPGTRLTVL.

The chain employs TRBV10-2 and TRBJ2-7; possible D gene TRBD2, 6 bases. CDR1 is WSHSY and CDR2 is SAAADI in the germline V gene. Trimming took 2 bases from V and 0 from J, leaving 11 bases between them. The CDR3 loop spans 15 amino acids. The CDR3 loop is CASSELGTGSYEQYF. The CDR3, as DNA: TGCGCCAGCAGTGAGCTCGGGACTGGCTCCTACGAGCAGTACTTC.

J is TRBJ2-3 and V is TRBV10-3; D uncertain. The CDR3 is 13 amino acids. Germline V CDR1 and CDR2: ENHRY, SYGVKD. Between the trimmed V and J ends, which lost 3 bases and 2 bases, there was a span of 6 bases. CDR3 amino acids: CAISDTDTDTQYF. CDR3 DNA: TGTGCCATCAGTGATACAGACACAGATACGCAGTATTTT.

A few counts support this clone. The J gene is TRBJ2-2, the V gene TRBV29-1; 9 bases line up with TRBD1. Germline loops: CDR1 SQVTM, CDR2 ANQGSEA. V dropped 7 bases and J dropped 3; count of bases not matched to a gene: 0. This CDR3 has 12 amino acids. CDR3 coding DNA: TGCAGCGGGACAGGGGACACCGGGGAGCTGTTTTTT. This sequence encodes CSGTGDTGELFF.

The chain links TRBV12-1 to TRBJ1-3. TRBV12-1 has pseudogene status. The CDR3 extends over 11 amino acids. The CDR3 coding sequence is TGTGCCAGCAGCTTTCCAAACACCATATATTTT. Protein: CASSFPNTIYF.

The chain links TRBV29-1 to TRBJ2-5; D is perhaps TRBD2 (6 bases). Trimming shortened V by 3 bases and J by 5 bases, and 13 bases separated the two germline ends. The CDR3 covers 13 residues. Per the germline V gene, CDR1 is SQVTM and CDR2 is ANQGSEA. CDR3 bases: TGCAGCGTTGACGGGGGTAGTTGGGAGACCCAGTACTTC. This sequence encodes CSVDGGSWETQYF.

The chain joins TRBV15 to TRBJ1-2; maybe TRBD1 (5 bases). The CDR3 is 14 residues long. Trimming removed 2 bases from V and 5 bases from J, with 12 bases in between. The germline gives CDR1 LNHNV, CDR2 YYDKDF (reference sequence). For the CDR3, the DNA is TGTGCCACCAGCAGACAGGGTGCATCTTATGGCTACACCTTC. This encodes CATSRQGASYGYTF.

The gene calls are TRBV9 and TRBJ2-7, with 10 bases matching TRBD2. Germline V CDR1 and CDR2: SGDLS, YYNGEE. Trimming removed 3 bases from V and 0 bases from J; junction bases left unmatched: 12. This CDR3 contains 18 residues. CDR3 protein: CASSDGLAVGPSSYEQYF. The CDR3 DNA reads TGTGCCAGCAGCGACGGACTAGCGGTCGGCCCGAGCTCCTACGAGCAGTACTTC.

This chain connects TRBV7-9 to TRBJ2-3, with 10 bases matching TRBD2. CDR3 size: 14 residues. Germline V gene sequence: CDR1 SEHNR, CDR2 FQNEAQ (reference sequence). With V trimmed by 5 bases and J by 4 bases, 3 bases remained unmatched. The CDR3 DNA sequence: TGTGCCAGCAGCCCGAGCGGGGGGGCAGATACGCAGTATTTT. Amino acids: CASSPSGGADTQYF.

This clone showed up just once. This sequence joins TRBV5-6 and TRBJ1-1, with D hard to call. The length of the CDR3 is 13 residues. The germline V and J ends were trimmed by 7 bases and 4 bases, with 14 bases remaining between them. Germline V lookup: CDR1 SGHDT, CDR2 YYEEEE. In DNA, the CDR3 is TGTGCCAGCGAGGACCCCTTGGGCACTGAAGCTTTCTTT. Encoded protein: CASEDPLGTEAFF.

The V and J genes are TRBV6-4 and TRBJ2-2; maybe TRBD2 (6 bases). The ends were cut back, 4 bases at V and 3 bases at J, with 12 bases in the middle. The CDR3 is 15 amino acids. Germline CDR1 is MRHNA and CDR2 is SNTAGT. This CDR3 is CASSVRGLDTGELFF. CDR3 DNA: TGTGCCAGCAGTGTTCGGGGGTTAGACACCGGGGAGCTGTTTTTT.

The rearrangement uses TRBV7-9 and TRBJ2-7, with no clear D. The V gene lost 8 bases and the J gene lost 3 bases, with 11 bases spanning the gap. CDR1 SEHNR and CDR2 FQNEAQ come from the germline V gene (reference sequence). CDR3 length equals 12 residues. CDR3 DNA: TGTGCCAGCCTTGACCTAAACTACGAGCAGTACTTC. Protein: CASLDLNYEQYF.

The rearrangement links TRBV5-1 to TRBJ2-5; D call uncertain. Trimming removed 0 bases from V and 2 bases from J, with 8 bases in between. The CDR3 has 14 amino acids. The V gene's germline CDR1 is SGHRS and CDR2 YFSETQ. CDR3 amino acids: CASSLVELQETQYF. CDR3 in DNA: TGCGCCAGCAGCTTGGTGGAGCTTCAAGAGACCCAGTACTTC.

Here the CDR3 reads CASSYRTGGLGQPQHF. The CDR3 DNA sequence: TGTGCCAGCAGTTACAGGACAGGGGGCTTAGGGCAGCCCCAGCATTTT. The chain carries TRBV28 and TRBJ1-5, with TRBD1 matching 11 bases. Trimming took 4 bases from V and 7 from J; bases not matched to a gene: 9. Germline CDR1 is MDHEN and CDR2 is SYDVKM. This CDR3 is built from 16 residues.

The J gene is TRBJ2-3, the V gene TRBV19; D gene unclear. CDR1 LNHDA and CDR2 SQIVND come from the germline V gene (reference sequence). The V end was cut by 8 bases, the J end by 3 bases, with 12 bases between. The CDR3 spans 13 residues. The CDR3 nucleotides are TGTGCCAGTGGTTCGATGATTACAGATACGCAGTATTTT. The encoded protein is CASGSMITDTQYF.

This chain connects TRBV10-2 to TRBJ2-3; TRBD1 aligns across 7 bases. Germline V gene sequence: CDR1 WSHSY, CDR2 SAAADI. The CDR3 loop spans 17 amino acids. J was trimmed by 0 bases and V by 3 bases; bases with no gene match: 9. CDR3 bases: TGCGCCAGCAGTGACTTATTCCGGGACAGTAGCACAGATACGCAGTATTTT. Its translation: CASSDLFRDSSTDTQYF.